The rows below give T cell receptor beta chains drawn from one sample of a study of T cell responses to AZD1222 COVID-19 vaccine. The protocol was immunoSEQ multiplex PCR, while the TCRdb copy is restricted to in-frame clones and leaves out a portion. The sample yields approximately 92,000 clones, approximately 91% seen once. Sample: peripheral blood, taken on day 0 of AZD1222 vaccination. The source is an adult in good health. Both conserved end residues are part of each CDR3. The order of the fields is D gene, J gene, V gene, clone size, CDR3 DNA, CDR3 protein. The D gene is left open where the match is weak. Where a row states a size, it is once, few, many or the class of an expanded clone; other rows omit it.

d_gene: TRBD1; j_gene: TRBJ2-7; v_gene: TRBV11-2; abundance: -; CDR3nt: TGTGCCAGCACCCAACAGGGGGCGGCCTCCTACGAGCAGTACTTC; CDR3aa: CASTQQGAASYEQYF
d_gene: -; j_gene: TRBJ1-4; v_gene: TRBV5-1; abundance: -; CDR3nt: TGCGCCAGCAGCTTCCTACCGTCAGGATGGTCTAATGAAAAACTGTTTTTT; CDR3aa: CASSFLPSGWSNEKLFF
d_gene: -; j_gene: TRBJ2-5; v_gene: TRBV28; abundance: -; CDR3nt: TGTGCCAGCAGTTCCTCGGACCGAGAGACCCAGTACTTC; CDR3aa: CASSSSDRETQYF
d_gene: TRBD2; j_gene: TRBJ2-7; v_gene: TRBV11-3; abundance: -; CDR3nt: TGTGCCAGCAGCCCGGGGGGGCTAGCGGGGTACGAGCAGTACTTC; CDR3aa: CASSPGGLAGYEQYF
d_gene: -; j_gene: TRBJ2-5; v_gene: TRBV19; abundance: -; CDR3nt: TGTGCCAGTAGTACGGGACCGCAAGAGGAGACCCAGTACTTC; CDR3aa: CASSTGPQEETQYF
d_gene: TRBD1; j_gene: TRBJ1-2; v_gene: TRBV29-1; abundance: once; CDR3nt: TGCAGACCTAAGACAGGGGTCTATGGCTACACCTTC; CDR3aa: CRPKTGVYGYTF
d_gene: -; j_gene: TRBJ2-1; v_gene: TRBV27; abundance: -; CDR3nt: TGTGCCAGCAGTTTATGGCCTAGCAATGAGCAGTTCTTC; CDR3aa: CASSLWPSNEQFF
d_gene: -; j_gene: TRBJ2-7; v_gene: TRBV10-1; abundance: -; CDR3nt: TGCGCCAGCTCGAAGGAAGGGGCCTACGAGCAGTACTTC; CDR3aa: CASSKEGAYEQYF
d_gene: TRBD1; j_gene: TRBJ2-3; v_gene: TRBV2; abundance: -; CDR3nt: TGTGCCAGCAGGGGACAGGGCCTTAGCACAGATACGCAGTATTTT; CDR3aa: CASRGQGLSTDTQYF
d_gene: -; j_gene: TRBJ1-6; v_gene: TRBV14; abundance: -; CDR3nt: TGTGCCAGCAGCCAAGTCCCCGGGACAAAGACCTATAATTCACCCCTCCACTTT; CDR3aa: CASSQVPGTKTYNSPLHF
d_gene: -; j_gene: TRBJ2-3; v_gene: TRBV5-6; abundance: -; CDR3nt: TGTGCCAGCAGCTTTATGAATCCCGGAGGTGCAGATACGCAGTATTTT; CDR3aa: CASSFMNPGGADTQYF
d_gene: -; j_gene: TRBJ1-1; v_gene: TRBV4-2; abundance: -; CDR3nt: TGTGCCAGCAGCCAAGGCGGAAGGGACACTGAAGCTTTCTTT; CDR3aa: CASSQGGRDTEAFF
d_gene: -; j_gene: TRBJ1-3; v_gene: TRBV28; abundance: -; CDR3nt: TGTGCCAGCATCCCGGGAGAGCCTGGAAACACCATATATTTT; CDR3aa: CASIPGEPGNTIYF
d_gene: TRBD1; j_gene: TRBJ1-1; v_gene: TRBV6-5; abundance: -; CDR3nt: TGTGCCAGCAGTTACTCTTTGACAGGGGTAACTGAAGCTTTCTTT; CDR3aa: CASSYSLTGVTEAFF
d_gene: -; j_gene: TRBJ2-2; v_gene: TRBV18; abundance: few; CDR3nt: TGTGCCAGCTCACCACGAGGCGGCGGGGAGCTGTTTTTT; CDR3aa: CASSPRGGGELFF
d_gene: -; j_gene: TRBJ2-3; v_gene: TRBV4-1; abundance: -; CDR3nt: TGCGCCAGCAGGTCGGGCACAGATACGCAGTATTTT; CDR3aa: CASRSGTDTQYF
d_gene: -; j_gene: TRBJ1-6; v_gene: TRBV12-3/TRBV12-4; abundance: -; CDR3nt: TGTGCCAGCAGTTCAGGGGCAGCCCTCCACTTT; CDR3aa: CASSSGAALHF
d_gene: -; j_gene: TRBJ2-1; v_gene: TRBV3-1/TRBV3-2; abundance: -; CDR3nt: TGTGCCAGCACCCGTGGGGTTACCTCCTACAATGAGCAGTTCTTC; CDR3aa: CASTRGVTSYNEQFF
d_gene: -; j_gene: TRBJ1-5; v_gene: TRBV6-5; abundance: -; CDR3nt: TGTGCCAGCAGCCTAGCGGGGAACGGCAATCAGCCCCAGCATTTT; CDR3aa: CASSLAGNGNQPQHF
d_gene: -; j_gene: TRBJ2-4; v_gene: TRBV6-2/TRBV6-3; abundance: -; CDR3nt: TGTGCCAGCAGTTCTGCGGCGTCGGGGGCGCGGAACATTCAGTACTTC; CDR3aa: CASSSAASGARNIQYF
d_gene: TRBD1; j_gene: TRBJ1-4; v_gene: TRBV18; abundance: -; CDR3nt: TGTGCCAGCTCACCCACACGGACAGGTCGTAATGAAAAACTGTTTTTT; CDR3aa: CASSPTRTGRNEKLFF
d_gene: TRBD1; j_gene: TRBJ2-1; v_gene: TRBV10-3; abundance: -; CDR3nt: TGTGCCATCAGTCTAAGCACGGACAGGGTAGTAGATGAGCAGTTCTTC; CDR3aa: CAISLSTDRVVDEQFF
d_gene: TRBD1; j_gene: TRBJ2-7; v_gene: TRBV10-2; abundance: -; CDR3nt: TGCGCCAGCAGTCGGGGACAGGGGTCCTACGAGCAGTACTTC; CDR3aa: CASSRGQGSYEQYF
d_gene: -; j_gene: TRBJ2-1; v_gene: TRBV3-1/TRBV3-2; abundance: -; CDR3nt: TGTGCCAGCAGCCAAGCTCTGGACGCGGTCAATGAGCAGTTCTTC; CDR3aa: CASSQALDAVNEQFF
d_gene: TRBD1; j_gene: TRBJ1-4; v_gene: TRBV28; abundance: -; CDR3nt: TGTGCCAGCAGTTTCCAGGGGGCCTCTGAAAAACTGTTTTTT; CDR3aa: CASSFQGASEKLFF
d_gene: -; j_gene: TRBJ1-4; v_gene: TRBV19; abundance: -; CDR3nt: TGTGCCAGTAGGGCAGGGGTTAATGAAAAACTGTTTTTT; CDR3aa: CASRAGVNEKLFF
d_gene: -; j_gene: TRBJ1-1; v_gene: TRBV7-2; abundance: -; CDR3nt: TGTGCCAGCAACCCCTTTGGGAGTGGCACTGAAGCTTTCTTT; CDR3aa: CASNPFGSGTEAFF
d_gene: TRBD2; j_gene: TRBJ2-5; v_gene: TRBV7-9; abundance: -; CDR3nt: TGTGCCAGCAGCTTAGAAGGGGCTAGAGCGGGGCTTGCGGAGGAGACCCAGTACTTC; CDR3aa: CASSLEGARAGLAEETQYF
d_gene: -; j_gene: TRBJ1-5; v_gene: TRBV18; abundance: -; CDR3nt: TGTGCCAGCTCACCCGAGGGGAATAGCAATCAGCCCCAGCATTTT; CDR3aa: CASSPEGNSNQPQHF
d_gene: TRBD1; j_gene: TRBJ1-6; v_gene: TRBV7-8; abundance: -; CDR3nt: TGTGCCAGCAGTGGACAGGGAGGGAATTCACCCCTCCACTTT; CDR3aa: CASSGQGGNSPLHF
d_gene: -; j_gene: TRBJ2-2; v_gene: TRBV10-2; abundance: -; CDR3nt: TGCGCCAGCAGTGATTCTGCGAACACCGGGGAGCTGTTTTTT; CDR3aa: CASSDSANTGELFF
d_gene: -; j_gene: TRBJ1-5; v_gene: TRBV30; abundance: -; CDR3nt: TGTGCCTGGAGTGTGGAGGGACTCAGCAATCAGCCCCAGCATTTT; CDR3aa: CAWSVEGLSNQPQHF
d_gene: TRBD1; j_gene: TRBJ1-5; v_gene: TRBV10-1; abundance: -; CDR3nt: TGCGCCAGCAGTCTACAGGGGGCCGATCAGCCCCAGCATTTT; CDR3aa: CASSLQGADQPQHF
d_gene: -; j_gene: TRBJ2-4; v_gene: TRBV7-2; abundance: -; CDR3nt: TGTGCCAGCAGCTCCGACGGGGAAAGGAGAAACATTCAGTACTTC; CDR3aa: CASSSDGERRNIQYF
d_gene: TRBD1; j_gene: TRBJ2-7; v_gene: TRBV2; abundance: few; CDR3nt: TGTGCCAGCAGACAGGGGGAATACGAGCAGTACTTC; CDR3aa: CASRQGEYEQYF
d_gene: TRBD1; j_gene: TRBJ1-4; v_gene: TRBV29-1; abundance: -; CDR3nt: TGCAGCGTTCCGGACAGGGACGAAAAACTGTTTTTT; CDR3aa: CSVPDRDEKLFF
d_gene: TRBD2; j_gene: TRBJ2-5; v_gene: TRBV7-3; abundance: -; CDR3nt: TGTGCCAGCAGCCAGGGACTAGACGAGACCCAGTACTTC; CDR3aa: CASSQGLDETQYF